This T cell receptor beta chain was sequenced for a study of regulatory T cells in long-lasting Graves disease (dated by TCRdb to about 2021). General notes on the study: To count as having persistent Graves' disease, a patient had to have received antithyroid drug treatment for over 5 years with TSH receptor autoantibodies remaining persistently positive. Peripheral blood TCR sequencing and RNA sequencing compared persistent Graves' disease patients with newly diagnosed Graves' disease patients. The study was registered as a clinical trial and conducted in China. TCR sequencing covered some 13 persistent and 20 or so newly diagnosed Graves' disease patients, about 35 samples in total. On average, persistent Graves' disease patients in the clinical cohort had been on antithyroid drugs for about 10.3 years.

Library preparation employed multiplex PCR. Sequenced on an Illumina HiSeq 4000. iRepertoire HTBI primers and Arm-PCR amplification of CDR3 regions were used to construct TCR beta libraries. Before sequencing, the PCR products went through gel purification. Per the source publication's procedure: Across samples, 60 to 75 TRBV and 13 to 15 TRBJ segments were identified and used for gene usage analysis of CDR3 amino acid clonotypes. COPE and FqMerger were used to merge filtered high-quality paired reads into contigs. BLAST was used to align contigs to IMGT TRBV, TRBD and TRBJ reference genes, with CDR3 defined following IMGT. Any clonotype with a frequency above 0.1% was counted as a highly expanded clone. Shannon entropy served as the measure of repertoire diversity, while the Gini coefficient captured V-J evenness. A clonotype was considered public if more than one individual shared it. TCRdb ran its own pipeline on the public reads, namely fastp trimming at Q25 and MiXCR clone calling, and kept in-frame beta chains. Each entry merges the rows of one CDR3 protein and shows their most common DNA and genes. The V and J calls follow TCRdb's processing rather than the paper's. The sample table holds about 310,000 distinct CDR3 sequences, of which 20% to 25% were seen once. The ten largest clones capture roughly 56% of the sample.

Trimming at the junction amounts to 1 base on V and 2 bases on J, and the germline ends lie 9 bases apart. Inclusive of the bounding cysteine and phenylalanine, the CDR3 is 14 residues long. The CDR3 DNA has 42 bases and is translated from base 1. Broader findings and caveats from the paper: Preferential use of TRBV28, TRBJ1-2 and TRBJ2-5 was observed in persistent disease, whereas TRBV20-1 and TRBJ2-1 were favored in newly diagnosed disease. Compared with newly diagnosed patients, persistent Graves' disease patients had lower TCR Shannon entropy and fewer highly expanded clones, which suggests clonal expansion. Only the TCR beta chain was sequenced and analyzed. The small sample size was acknowledged by the authors as a limitation that may reduce accuracy. The study examined only peripheral blood because the primary lesion, thyroid tissue, could not be accessed. Persistent patients shared more public clonotypes among themselves (roughly 2,700) than newly diagnosed patients did (more than 950).

This clonotype was seen repeatedly, ten times or more. Its antigen remains unidentified. The sample holds no much larger clone one base away, and base qualities are not on file. The sample's time point, from its label and the paper: persistent/refractory GD, antithyroid drugs over 5 years with positive TRAb. For both TCR sequencing and RNA sequencing, RNA was extracted from PBMCs in TRIzol. The diagnosis of Graves' disease followed American Thyroid Association guidelines. Patients were recruited from an endocrinology department in Xi'an, China. Each patient gave approximately 9 milliliters of peripheral blood, collected in an EDTA anticoagulant tube. PBMCs were isolated by Ficoll Paque Plus density gradient separation without further T cell sorting. RNA quality was checked with an Agilent 2100 Bioanalyzer and agarose gel, and concentration with a NanoDrop 2000.

The sample in question was peripheral blood mononuclear cells (PBMCs), obtained when the disease was refractory, from a patient treated with antithyroid drugs. The chain is made from TRBV12-3 or TRBV12-4 and TRBJ2-7; the D gene cannot be resolved beyond TRBD1 or TRBD2, each matching 5 bases. The sequence derives from a female donor with Graves disease. Read as DNA, the sequence is TGTGCCAGCAGTTTAGGGGACGGGGCCTACGAGCAGTACTTC. Its protein product is CASSLGDGAYEQYF.